This TCR beta chain was found in a study of response to subunit inactivated influenza vaccine. Study-level findings and limits: Few additional T cells are recruited per seasonal influenza vaccination, authors suggested.

TCRdb re-analysed the RT-PCR reads in MiXCR, keeping a single row per CDR3 protein. The sample shows roughly 170,000 distinct CDR3 sequences, 7.5% to 10% of them seen only once. Germline lookup yields CDR1 SGHAT and CDR2 FQNNGV. CDR3 length: 15 residues. V shed 2 bases and J 4 bases; nucleotides not matched to a gene: 6. As regards this clonotype: Its antigen remains unknown.

V usage is TRBV11-2 and J usage is TRBJ2-5; TRBD2 matches 8 bases. This TCR derives from a man in his fifties or sixties who received an inactivated influenza vaccine. The sequences come from non-naive T cells sorted from PBMCs, collected on the day of vaccination. CDR3 sequence: CASSLWSAGVETQYF. As DNA, the CDR3 is TGTGCCAGCAGCTTATGGTCAGCGGGGGTAGAGACCCAGTACTTC.